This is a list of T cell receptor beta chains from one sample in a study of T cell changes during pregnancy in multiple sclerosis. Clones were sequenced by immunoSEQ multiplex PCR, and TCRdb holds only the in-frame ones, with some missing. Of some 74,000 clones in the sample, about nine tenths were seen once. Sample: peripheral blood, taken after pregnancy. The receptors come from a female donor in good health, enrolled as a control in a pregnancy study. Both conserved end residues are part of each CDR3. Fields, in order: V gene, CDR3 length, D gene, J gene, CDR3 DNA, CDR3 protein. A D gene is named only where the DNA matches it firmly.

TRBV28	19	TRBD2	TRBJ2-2	TGTGCCAGCAGTTCCCTCGGACTAGCGGGAGGGCCGCGCACCGGGGAGCTGTTTTTT	CASSSLGLAGGPRTGELFF
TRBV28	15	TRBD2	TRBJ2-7	TGTGCCAGCAGTCCTGGACTAGCGGGAGCTCTCGAGCAGTACTTC	CASSPGLAGALEQYF
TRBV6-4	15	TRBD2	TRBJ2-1	TGTGCCAGCAGTGACAGTATTAGCGGGGGGAATGAGCAGTTCTTC	CASSDSISGGNEQFF
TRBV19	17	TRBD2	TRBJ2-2	TGTGCCAGTAGTACCCTAGCGGGGGCCCTGAACACCGGGGAGCTGTTTTTT	CASSTLAGALNTGELFF
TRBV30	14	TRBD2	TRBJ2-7	TGTGCCTGGCAGGGACTAGCGGGGACCTACGAGCAGTACTTC	CAWQGLAGTYEQYF
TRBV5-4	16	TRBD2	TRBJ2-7	TGTGCCAGCAGCCCCTCAACTAGCGGGAGGGCCCACGAGCAGTACTTC	CASSPSTSGRAHEQYF
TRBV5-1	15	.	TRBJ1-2	TGCGCCAGCAGTTACCTCCCGCCAGGGGAGAATGGCTACACCTTC	CASSYLPPGENGYTF
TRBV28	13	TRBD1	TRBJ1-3	TGTGCCAGCAGTTTTTCTTACAGGGGAACCATATATTTT	CASSFSYRGTIYF
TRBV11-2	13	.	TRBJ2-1	TGTGCCAGCAGCTTAGATATCCGGAATGAGCAGTTCTTC	CASSLDIRNEQFF
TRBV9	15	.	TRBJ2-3	TGTGCCAGCAGCGGAGCCCCGGACCGGGGGAATACGCAGTATTTT	CASSGAPDRGNTQYF
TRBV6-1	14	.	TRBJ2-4	TGTGCCAGCAGTGACCAAGACAGAGTAAACATTCAGTACTTC	CASSDQDRVNIQYF
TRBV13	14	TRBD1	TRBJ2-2	TGTGCCAGCAGCTCAGGACAGGGCACCGGGGAGCTGTTTTTT	CASSSGQGTGELFF
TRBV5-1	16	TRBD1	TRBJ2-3	TGCGCCAGCAGCCCCCCGGTTACAGGGGGCACAGATACGCAGTATTTT	CASSPPVTGGTDTQYF
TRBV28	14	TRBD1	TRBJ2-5	TGTGCCAGCAGTGTAGGACAGGAGCAAGAGACCCAGTACTTC	CASSVGQEQETQYF
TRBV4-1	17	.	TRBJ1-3	TGCGCCAGCAGCCGCGGGGGGTTGGTCTACTCTGGAAACACCATATATTTT	CASSRGGLVYSGNTIYF
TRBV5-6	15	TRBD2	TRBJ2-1	TGTGCCAGCAGCTTGGTTTCCGCGGGAGTTAGTCAGCAGTTCTTC	CASSLVSAGVSQQFF
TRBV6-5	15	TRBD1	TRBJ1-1	TGTGCCAGCAGTTTCTGGACAGGCGGGAACACTGAAGCTTTCTTT	CASSFWTGGNTEAFF
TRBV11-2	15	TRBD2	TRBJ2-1	TGTGCCAGCAGCCCAGGACTAGCGGGAGTTAATGAGCAGTTCTTC	CASSPGLAGVNEQFF
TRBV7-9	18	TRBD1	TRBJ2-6	TGTGCCAGCAGCAAGGACAGGGGCCCTATCTCTGGGGCCAACGTCCTGACTTTC	CASSKDRGPISGANVLTF
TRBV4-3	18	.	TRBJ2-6	TGCGCCAGCAGCCCGAACCCCTCCTCAGGGGACGGGGCCAACGTCCTGACTTTC	CASSPNPSSGDGANVLTF